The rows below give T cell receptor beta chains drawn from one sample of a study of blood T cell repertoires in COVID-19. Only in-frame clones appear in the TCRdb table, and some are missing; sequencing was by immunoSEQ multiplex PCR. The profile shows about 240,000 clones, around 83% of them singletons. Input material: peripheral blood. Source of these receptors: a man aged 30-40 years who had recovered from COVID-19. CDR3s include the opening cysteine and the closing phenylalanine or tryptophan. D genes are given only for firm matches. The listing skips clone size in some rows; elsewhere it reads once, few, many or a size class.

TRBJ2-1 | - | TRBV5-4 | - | CASSPPAGSYNEQFF | TGTGCCAGCAGCCCTCCCGCCGGCTCCTACAATGAGCAGTTCTTC
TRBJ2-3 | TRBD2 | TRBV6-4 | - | CASSKGLATTDTQYF | TGTGCCAGCAGTAAGGGACTAGCGACCACAGATACGCAGTATTTT
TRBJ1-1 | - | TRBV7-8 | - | CASSPLKIAVYTEAFF | TGTGCCAGCAGCCCCCTAAAGATAGCAGTATACACTGAAGCTTTCTTT
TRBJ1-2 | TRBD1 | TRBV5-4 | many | CASRVPGGGGYTF | TGTGCCAGCAGGGTCCCAGGGGGAGGTGGCTACACCTTC
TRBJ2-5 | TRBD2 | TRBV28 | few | CASSGTSGVETQYF | TGTGCCAGCAGTGGGACTAGCGGGGTAGAGACCCAGTACTTC
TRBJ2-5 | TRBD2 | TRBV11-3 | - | CASSPGTSDFSGTQYF | TGTGCCAGCAGCCCTGGGACTAGCGACTTCTCGGGGACCCAGTACTTC
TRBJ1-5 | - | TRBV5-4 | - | CASSLQGINQPQHF | TGTGCCAGCAGCTTGCAGGGAATCAATCAGCCCCAGCATTTT
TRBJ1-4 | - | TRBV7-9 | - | CASSPRGVGEKLFF | TGTGCCAGCAGCCCTAGGGGCGTGGGTGAAAAACTGTTTTTT
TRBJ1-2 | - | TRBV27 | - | CASSLMGASYGYTF | TGTGCCAGCAGTTTGATGGGGGCATCCTATGGCTACACCTTC
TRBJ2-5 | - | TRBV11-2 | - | CASSLGSFGQQETQYF | TGTGCCAGCAGCTTAGGATCATTTGGACAGCAAGAGACCCAGTACTTC
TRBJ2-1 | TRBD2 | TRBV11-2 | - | CASSLRTSGGHEQFF | TGTGCCAGCAGCCTGCGGACTAGCGGGGGACATGAGCAGTTCTTC
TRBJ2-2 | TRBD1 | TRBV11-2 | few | CASQGAISTGELFF | TGTGCCAGCCAGGGGGCGATCTCCACCGGGGAGCTGTTTTTT
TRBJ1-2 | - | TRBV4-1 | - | CASSQGQGPVYGYTF | TGCGCCAGCAGCCAAGGTCAGGGTCCCGTCTATGGCTACACCTTC
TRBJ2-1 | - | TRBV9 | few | CASSGSGLLDEQFF | TGTGCCAGCAGCGGCTCGGGACTGCTTGATGAGCAGTTCTTC
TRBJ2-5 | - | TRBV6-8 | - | CASSYSMAVVGETQYF | TGTGCCAGCAGTTACTCGATGGCGGTTGTGGGAGAGACCCAGTACTTC
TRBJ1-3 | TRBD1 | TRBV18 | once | CASSPPNQGAGNTIYF | TGTGCCAGCTCACCACCGAATCAGGGGGCTGGAAACACCATATATTTT
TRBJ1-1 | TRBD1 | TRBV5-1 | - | CASSLRPTGGSEAFF | TGCGCCAGCAGCCTACGACCAACAGGGGGTTCTGAAGCTTTCTTT
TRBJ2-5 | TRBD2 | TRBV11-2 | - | CASSRGLAGGQETQYF | TGTGCCAGCAGCAGAGGACTAGCGGGGGGACAAGAGACCCAGTACTTC
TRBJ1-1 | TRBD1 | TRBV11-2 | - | CASSPRPGQGKTEAFF | TGTGCCAGCAGCCCGAGGCCCGGACAGGGGAAGACTGAAGCTTTCTTT
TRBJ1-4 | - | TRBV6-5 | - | CASSPQGGGGEKLFF | TGTGCCAGCAGTCCTCAAGGGGGGGGAGGCGAAAAACTGTTTTTT
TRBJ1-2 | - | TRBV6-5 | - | CASGRSPGDGYTF | TGTGCCAGTGGGAGGAGCCCGGGCGATGGCTACACCTTC
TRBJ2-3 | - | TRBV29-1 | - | CGFEPVGDGDTQYF | TGCGGATTTGAGCCGGTAGGGGATGGAGATACGCAGTATTTT
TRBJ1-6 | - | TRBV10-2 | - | CASSEWGDSPLHF | TGCGCCAGCAGTGAGTGGGGGGATTCACCCCTCCACTTT
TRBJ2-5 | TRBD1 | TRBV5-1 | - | CASSLEGQGETQYF | TGCGCCAGCAGCTTGGAGGGACAGGGGGAGACCCAGTACTTC
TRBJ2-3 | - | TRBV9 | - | CASSALLGGGTTDTQYF | TGTGCCAGCAGCGCTCTACTAGGGGGAGGGACCACAGATACGCAGTATTTT
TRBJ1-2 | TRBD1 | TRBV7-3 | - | CASSATGTGDGYTF | TGTGCCAGCAGCGCAACCGGGACAGGGGATGGCTACACCTTC
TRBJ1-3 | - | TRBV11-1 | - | CASSEQGFGNTIYF | TGTGCCAGCAGCGAACAGGGTTTTGGAAACACCATATATTTT
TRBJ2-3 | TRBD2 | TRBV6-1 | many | CASSEALAGGADTQYF | TGTGCCAGCAGTGAAGCACTAGCGGGGGGGGCAGATACGCAGTATTTT
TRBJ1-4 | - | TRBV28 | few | CASSPPSMNEKLFF | TGTGCCAGCAGTCCCCCATCTATGAATGAAAAACTGTTTTTT
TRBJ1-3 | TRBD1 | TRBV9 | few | CASSVGTAYGNTIYF | TGTGCCAGCAGCGTTGGGACAGCTTATGGAAACACCATATATTTT
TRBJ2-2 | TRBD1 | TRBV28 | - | CASKPGQIVTGELFF | TGTGCCAGCAAGCCGGGACAGATCGTCACCGGGGAGCTGTTTTTT